The entry below gives a single T cell receptor beta chain sequence along with its context. The authors' processing: The assay estimated nucleated cells by amplifying reference gene primers. Produced via immunoSEQ multiplex PCR; TCRdb's table is partial and in-frame only. Clone size and the V and J calls come from that table; the DNA yielded D and trimming. The sample shows 110,000 to 150,000 clones, about four fifths of them seen only once. The data belong to a study of blood T cell repertoires in COVID-19. CDR1 and CDR2 from the germline V gene are LGHNA and YSLEER. Trimming removed 0 bases at V and 1 base at J, with 18 bases between. This CDR3 has 19 amino acids.

The TCR sequence derives from an elderly woman with acute or convalescent COVID-19. Material: peripheral blood. The rearrangement uses TRBV4-3 and TRBJ2-2; a weak D match, TRBD2 (7 bases). The CDR3 spells CASSQEWLRGPMNTGELFF. The DNA for the CDR3 is TGCGCCAGCAGCCAAGAGTGGTTGCGGGGGCCAATGAACACCGGGGAGCTGTTTTTT.